This T cell receptor beta chain comes out of a study of blood T cell repertoires in COVID-19. Data came from immunoSEQ multiplex PCR; TCRdb stores just in-frame clones and leaves some out. The table records tens of thousands of clones, around 84% of them present only once. This clone was seen only a few times. CDR3 size: 15 residues. Losses at the gene ends were 2 bases for V and 0 bases for J; bases not matched to a gene: 4. The germline CDR1 and CDR2 sequences are WSHSY and SAAADI. This sequence was found in a human donor in a cohort sampled during active COVID-19. This chain links TRBV10-2 with TRBJ2-7; the match to TRBD1 covers 7 bases. Sequenced: peripheral blood. The CDR3 DNA follows: TGCGCCAGCAGTGAGCCCCGGGACAGCTCCTACGAGCAGTACTTC. Its protein is CASSEPRDSSYEQYF.